Presented here are 21 T cell receptor beta chains from one specimen sequenced in a study of shared clonotypes between healthy human individuals. Clones were sequenced by immunoSEQ multiplex PCR, and TCRdb holds only the in-frame ones, with some missing. The sample consists of a few million clones, 80% to 95% of them appearing once. The source material was naive CD4+ T cells from PBMCs. Noted subset: CD45RA+ positively selected. These receptors all stem from a man aged 18 to 29 in good health. Some clones in this sample may be carry-over from other donors' samples.

This clone was seen a few times. Other DNA sequences in this sample translate to the same CDR3. The rearrangement uses TRBV7-9 and TRBJ2-5; D is ambiguous. CDR3 length equals 11 residues. Germline assignment: CDR1 SEHNR and CDR2 FQNEAQ (reference sequence). V dropped 6 bases and J dropped 2 bases, with 4 bases sitting between them. The CDR3: CASSFQETQYF. The CDR3 region has the DNA TGTGCCAGCAGTTTTCAAGAGACCCAGTACTTC.

V usage is TRBV30 and J usage is TRBJ2-2; 7 positions match TRBD1. The CDR3 is 15 amino acids. The junction had 7 bases not matched to a gene; V was cut back by 0 bases and J by 6 bases. CDR1 is GTSNPN and CDR2 is SVGIG in the germline V gene (reference sequence). Here the CDR3 DNA reads TGTGCCTGGAGTGTACGAGGGGGCAGGTCCGGGGAGCTGTTTTTT. Translating it yields CAWSVRGGRSGELFF.

This clone was seen a few times. The identical CDR3 is also encoded by other nucleotide sequences in the sample. The chain recombines TRBV28 with TRBJ1-5, with D hard to call. CDR1 MDHEN and CDR2 SYDVKM come from the germline V gene. The CDR3 totals 12 residues. The V and J ends lost 2 bases and 7 bases respectively, with 6 bases between them. CDR3 residues: CASSLPGQPQHF. Written as DNA, the CDR3 is TGTGCCAGCAGTTTACCCGGGCAGCCCCAGCATTTT. The complete variable domain, with remaining parts taken from reference TRBV28 and TRBJ1-5, reads DVKVTQSSRYLVKRTGEKVFLECVQDMDHENMFWYRQDPGLGLRLIYFSYDVKMKEKGDIPEGYSVSREKKERFSLILESASTNQTSMYLCASSLPGQPQHFGDGTRLSIL.

In regard to this clone: The same CDR3 arises from other DNA sequences in this sample as well. The chain combines TRBV5-1 with TRBJ2-5; TRBD2 aligns across 16 bases. The germline CDR1 and CDR2 sequences are SGHRS and YFSETQ. The CDR3 is made up of 15 amino acids. Trimming took 4 bases from V and 5 from J; bases not matched to a gene: 2. DNA for the CDR3: TGCGCCAGCAGCAGGGGACTAGCGGGAGGGGAGACCCAGTACTTC. Its translation: CASSRGLAGGETQYF.

This sequence joins TRBV28 and TRBJ1-1; D not resolved. The CDR3 spans 9 residues. Trimming stripped 8 bases from V and 4 bases from J, with 2 bases between. CDR1 is MDHEN, CDR2 SYDVKM, per germline. For the CDR3, the DNA is TGTGCCAGCGGCACTGAAGCTTTCTTT. Translation: CASGTEAFF.

This clone was seen more than once but under ten times. Additional DNA sequences in this sample encode the identical CDR3. CDR3 nucleotides: TGTGCCAGCAGCTTGCGGGGGGGCTCCTACAATGAGCAGTTCTTC. Protein sequence: CASSLRGGSYNEQFF. V and J are TRBV5-8 and TRBJ2-1; 8 positions agree with TRBD2. This CDR3 has 15 residues. The V and J ends lost 1 base and 0 bases, in that order; junction bases with no gene match: 0. CDR1 is SGHTS, CDR2 YDEGEE, per germline.

The genes are TRBV19 and TRBJ2-3; either TRBD1 or TRBD2 may supply D (6 bases each). This CDR3 has 17 residues. The V and J ends lost 2 bases and 2 bases respectively, with 17 bases between them. Germline V CDR1 and CDR2: LNHDA, SQIVND (reference sequence). Written as DNA, the CDR3 is TGTGCCAGTAGTATATCTGGGGATGGGGGGCACACAGATACGCAGTATTTT. Its protein product is CASSISGDGGHTDTQYF.

This clone appeared once. The chain has TRBV5-1 and TRBJ2-7; weak D call: TRBD2 (7 bases). V lost 3 bases, J lost 2 bases, and 15 bases lay in between. There are 15 residues in the CDR3. Looked up from germline, CDR1 is SGHRS and CDR2 is YFSETQ. CDR3 DNA: TGCGCCAGCAGCTCCCGGGGGGCCACGACCTACGAGCAGTACTTC. It translates to CASSSRGATTYEQYF.

The gene calls are TRBV4-2 and TRBJ2-3; 11 nucleotides match TRBD2. Germline V lookup: CDR1 LGHNA, CDR2 YNFKEQ. The CDR3 consists of 16 residues. Trimming cost V 2 bases and J 1 base; bases outside gene matches: 2. The CDR3 bases are TGTGCCAGCAGCCAACCACTAGCGGGAGGCACAGATACGCAGTATTTT. Translation gives CASSQPLAGGTDTQYF.

The chain is built from TRBV29-1 and TRBJ1-1, with a tentative D call TRBD1 (5 bases). Trimming stripped 3 bases from V and 5 bases from J, with 16 bases between. The length of the CDR3 is 14 residues. CDR1 SQVTM and CDR2 ANQGSEA come from the germline V gene. Written as DNA, the CDR3 is TGCAGCGTTGACGAGCAGGGTCTAAATACTGAAGCTTTCTTT. Amino acids: CSVDEQGLNTEAFF.

Comment on this clone: The same CDR3 also results from other DNA sequences found in this sample. The gene calls are TRBV5-1 and TRBJ1-2; D is ambiguous. Trimming took 0 bases from V and 4 from J, leaving 10 bases between them. This CDR3 region has 14 residues. Germline V gene sequence: CDR1 SGHRS, CDR2 YFSETQ. The CDR3 coding sequence is TGCGCCAGCAGCTTGGACGGGGAAGTCTATGGCTACACCTTC. Protein: CASSLDGEVYGYTF.

The gene calls are TRBV30 and TRBJ2-7; 10 nucleotides align to TRBD2. Trimming removed 4 bases from V and 3 bases from J; junction bases left unmatched: 9. Per the germline V gene, CDR1 is GTSNPN and CDR2 is SVGIG (reference sequence). This CDR3 comprises 15 residues. This chain's CDR3 is CAWTSGLADLYEQYF. The DNA of the CDR3 is TGTGCCTGGACCAGCGGACTAGCGGACCTCTACGAGCAGTACTTC.

The genes are TRBV4-3 and TRBJ2-1; a weak D match, TRBD1 (6 bases). Germline V gives CDR1 LGHNA, CDR2 YSLEER. The CDR3 has 15 amino acids. V gave up 2 bases and J gave up 6 bases, with 14 bases separating them. The CDR3 is CASSQSGVWSNEQFF. In nucleotides, the CDR3 is TGCGCCAGCAGCCAATCAGGGGTTTGGAGCAATGAGCAGTTCTTC.

V usage is TRBV18 and J usage is TRBJ2-7; 9 nucleotides agree with TRBD2. The CDR3 is 15 residues long. With V trimmed by 2 bases and J by 9 bases, 11 bases remained unmatched. Germline assignment: CDR1 KGHSH and CDR2 LQKENI. The CDR3 region has the DNA TGTGCCAGCTCACCAGGTAGCGGGAGAGTTTACCGGCAGTACTTC. Translating it yields CASSPGSGRVYRQYF.

The J gene is TRBJ2-2, the V gene TRBV4-1; D tentatively reads TRBD1 or TRBD2 (5 bases each). Germline CDR1 reads MGHRA; CDR2 reads YSYEKL. The CDR3 has 16 amino acids. The ends were cut back, 4 bases at V and 0 bases at J, with 12 bases in the middle. CDR3 region: CASSRTGRTNTGELFF. DNA for the CDR3: TGCGCCAGCAGCCGTACGGGACGGACGAACACCGGGGAGCTGTTTTTT.

This clone was seen a few times. V usage is TRBV7-9 and J usage is TRBJ1-1; 8 bases line up with TRBD1. The V gene's germline CDR1 is SEHNR and CDR2 FQNEAQ (reference sequence). V was pared by 5 bases and J by 2 bases, with 7 bases of the junction left unmatched. This CDR3 comprises 15 residues. Here the CDR3 reads CASSPVDRGNTEAFF. In DNA, the CDR3 is TGTGCCAGCAGCCCCGTAGACAGGGGAAACACTGAAGCTTTCTTT.

The genes are TRBV7-9 and TRBJ1-5, with D possibly matching TRBD1 (6 bases). Germline CDR1 is SEHNR and CDR2 is FQNEAQ (reference sequence). The CDR3 has 16 amino acids. Trimming removed 4 bases from V and 0 bases from J, with 13 bases in between. The CDR3 nucleotides are TGTGCCAGCAGCTCCGGACAGCAATATAGCAATCAGCCCCAGCATTTT. Its protein product is CASSSGQQYSNQPQHF.

The chain is built from TRBV30 and TRBJ2-1; D remains unclear. The CDR3 length is 12 residues. Germline values: CDR1 GTSNPN, CDR2 SVGIG (reference sequence). The ends were cut back, 5 bases at V and 3 bases at J, with 8 bases in the middle. CDR3 amino acids: CAWGSNYNEQFF. CDR3 in DNA: TGTGCCTGGGGCTCTAACTACAATGAGCAGTTCTTC.

The V gene is TRBV4-1, the J gene TRBJ1-1; D uncertain. CDR1 and CDR2 (germline): MGHRA, YSYEKL. The CDR3 runs 14 residues. The V and J ends lost 0 bases and 2 bases respectively, with 7 bases between them. In DNA, the CDR3 is TGCGCCAGCAGCCAAGATGGTAGAAACACTGAAGCTTTCTTT. Amino acid sequence: CASSQDGRNTEAFF.

A remark on this clone: Other DNA sequences of this sample code for an identical CDR3. The rearrangement uses TRBV18 and TRBJ1-2, with D perhaps matching TRBD1 (5 bases). The germline CDR1 and CDR2 sequences are KGHSH and LQKENI. The CDR3 is 13 amino acids. V was cut by 1 base and J by 6 bases, with 9 bases left in between. In DNA form, the CDR3 reads TGTGCCAGCTCACCACTTCAGGGAGATGGCTACACCTTC. It is translated as CASSPLQGDGYTF.

As concerns this clone: One end of the junction fails to match germline, which may point to a read error. The genes are TRBV29-1 and TRBJ2-7, with a possible D match to TRBD1 (5 bases). The CDR3 runs 12 residues. The germline V gene has CDR1 SQVTM and CDR2 ANQGSEA. The CDR3 loop reads CSVVTPWGLTLF. The CDR3, as DNA: TGCAGCGTTGTGACGCCTTGGGGCCTCACCCTATTC.